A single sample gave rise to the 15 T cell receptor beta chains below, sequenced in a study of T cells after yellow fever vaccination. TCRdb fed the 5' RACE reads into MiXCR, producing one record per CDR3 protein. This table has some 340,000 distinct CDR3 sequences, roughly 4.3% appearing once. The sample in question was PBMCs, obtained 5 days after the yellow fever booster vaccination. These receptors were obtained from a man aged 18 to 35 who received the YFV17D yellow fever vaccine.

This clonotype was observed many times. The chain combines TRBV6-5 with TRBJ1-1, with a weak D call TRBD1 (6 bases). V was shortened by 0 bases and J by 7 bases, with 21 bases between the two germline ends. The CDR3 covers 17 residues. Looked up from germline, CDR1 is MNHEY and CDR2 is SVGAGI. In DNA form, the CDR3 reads TGTGCCAGCAGTTACTCGACGCAGGGGCCCCTCGGGTTTGAAGCTTTCTTT. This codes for CASSYSTQGPLGFEAFF.

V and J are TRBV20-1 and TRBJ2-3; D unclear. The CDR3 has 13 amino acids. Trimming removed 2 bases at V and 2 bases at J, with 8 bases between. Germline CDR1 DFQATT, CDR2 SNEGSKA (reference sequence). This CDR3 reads CSARNHYTDTQYF. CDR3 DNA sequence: TGCAGTGCTAGAAATCACTACACAGATACGCAGTATTTT.

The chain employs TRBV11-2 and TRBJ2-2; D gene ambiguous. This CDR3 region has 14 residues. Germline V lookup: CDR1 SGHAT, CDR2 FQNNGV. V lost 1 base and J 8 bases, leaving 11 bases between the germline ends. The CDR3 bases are TGTGCCAGCAGCTTAGGAACAGCCAAGGGGGAGCTGTTTTTT. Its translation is CASSLGTAKGELFF.

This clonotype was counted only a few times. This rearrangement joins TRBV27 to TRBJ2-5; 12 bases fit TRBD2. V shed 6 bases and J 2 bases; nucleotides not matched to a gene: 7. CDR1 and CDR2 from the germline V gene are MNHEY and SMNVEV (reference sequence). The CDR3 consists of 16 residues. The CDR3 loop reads CASRTLAGGRQETQYF. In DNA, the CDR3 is TGTGCCAGCAGAACTCTAGCGGGGGGGCGGCAAGAGACCCAGTACTTC.

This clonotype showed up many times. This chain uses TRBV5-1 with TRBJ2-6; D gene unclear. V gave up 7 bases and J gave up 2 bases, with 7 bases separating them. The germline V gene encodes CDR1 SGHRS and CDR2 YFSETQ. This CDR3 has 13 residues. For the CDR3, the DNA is TGCGCCAGCCGCGACCCTGGGGCCAACGTCCTGACTTTC. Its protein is CASRDPGANVLTF.

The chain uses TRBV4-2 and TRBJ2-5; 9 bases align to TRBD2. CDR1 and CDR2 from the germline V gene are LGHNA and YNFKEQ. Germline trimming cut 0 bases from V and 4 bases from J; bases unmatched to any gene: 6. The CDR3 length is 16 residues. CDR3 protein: CASSQEVGGGGETQYF. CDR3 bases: TGTGCCAGCAGCCAAGAAGTGGGCGGGGGGGGAGAGACCCAGTACTTC.

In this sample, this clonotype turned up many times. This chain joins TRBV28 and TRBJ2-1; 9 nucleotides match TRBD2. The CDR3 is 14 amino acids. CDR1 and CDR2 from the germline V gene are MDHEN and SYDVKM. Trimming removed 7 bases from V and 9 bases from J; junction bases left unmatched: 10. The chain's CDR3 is CASTLGGGAVEQFF. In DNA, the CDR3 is TGTGCCAGCACCTTGGGCGGGGGGGCCGTTGAGCAGTTCTTC.

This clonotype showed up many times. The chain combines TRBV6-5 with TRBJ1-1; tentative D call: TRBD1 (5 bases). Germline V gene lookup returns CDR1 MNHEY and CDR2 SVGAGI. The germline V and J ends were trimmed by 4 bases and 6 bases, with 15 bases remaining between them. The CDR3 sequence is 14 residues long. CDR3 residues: CASSSGGGVAEAFF. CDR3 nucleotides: TGTGCCAGCAGTTCGGGTGGGGGTGTAGCTGAAGCTTTCTTT.

The CDR3 region is CASSLRFRTDTQYF. The CDR3 bases are TGCGCCAGCAGCTTGCGTTTTCGGACAGATACGCAGTATTTT. The V call is TRBV5-1, the J call TRBJ2-3; D unclear. Germline CDR1 reads SGHRS; CDR2 reads YFSETQ. Trimming took off 1 base at V and 3 bases at J, with 9 bases between the two ends. The CDR3 length is 14 residues.

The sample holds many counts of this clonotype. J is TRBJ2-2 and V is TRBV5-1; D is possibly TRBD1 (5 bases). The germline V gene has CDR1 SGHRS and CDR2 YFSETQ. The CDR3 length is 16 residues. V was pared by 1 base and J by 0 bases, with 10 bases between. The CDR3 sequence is CASSLNSRANTGELFF. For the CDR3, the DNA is TGCGCCAGCAGCTTGAACTCCAGGGCGAACACCGGGGAGCTGTTTTTT.

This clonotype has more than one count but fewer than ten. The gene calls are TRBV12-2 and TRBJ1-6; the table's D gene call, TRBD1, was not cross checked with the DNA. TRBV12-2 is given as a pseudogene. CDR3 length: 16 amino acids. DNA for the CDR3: TGTGCAAGTCGCTTAGAGCGGCGCAGTAGAAATTCACCCCTCCACTTT. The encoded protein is CASRLERRSRNSPLHF.

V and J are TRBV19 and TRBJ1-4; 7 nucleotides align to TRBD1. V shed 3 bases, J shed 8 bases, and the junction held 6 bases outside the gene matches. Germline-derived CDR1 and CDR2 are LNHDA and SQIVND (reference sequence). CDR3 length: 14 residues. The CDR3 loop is CASSIGQAVEKLFF. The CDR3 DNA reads TGTGCCAGTAGTATCGGACAGGCGGTAGAAAAACTGTTTTTT.

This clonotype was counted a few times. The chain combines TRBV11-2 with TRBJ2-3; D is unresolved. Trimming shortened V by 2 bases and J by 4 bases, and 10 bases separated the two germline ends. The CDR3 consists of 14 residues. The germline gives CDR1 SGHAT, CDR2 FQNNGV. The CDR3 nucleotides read TGTGCCAGCAGCTTATTGGCGTCTCCAGATACGCAGTATTTT. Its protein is CASSLLASPDTQYF.

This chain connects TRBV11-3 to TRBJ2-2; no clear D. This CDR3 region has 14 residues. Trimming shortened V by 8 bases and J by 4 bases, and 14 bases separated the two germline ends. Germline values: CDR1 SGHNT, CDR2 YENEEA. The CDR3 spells CASQQSSGTGELFF. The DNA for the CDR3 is TGTGCCAGCCAACAGTCTTCGGGCACCGGGGAGCTGTTTTTT.

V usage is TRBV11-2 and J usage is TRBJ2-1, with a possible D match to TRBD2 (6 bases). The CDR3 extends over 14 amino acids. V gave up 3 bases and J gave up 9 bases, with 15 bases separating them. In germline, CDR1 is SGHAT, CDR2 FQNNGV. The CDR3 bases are TGTGCCAGCAGCTTCGGGACTGGGTCAGGTGAGCAGTTCTTC. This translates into CASSFGTGSGEQFF.